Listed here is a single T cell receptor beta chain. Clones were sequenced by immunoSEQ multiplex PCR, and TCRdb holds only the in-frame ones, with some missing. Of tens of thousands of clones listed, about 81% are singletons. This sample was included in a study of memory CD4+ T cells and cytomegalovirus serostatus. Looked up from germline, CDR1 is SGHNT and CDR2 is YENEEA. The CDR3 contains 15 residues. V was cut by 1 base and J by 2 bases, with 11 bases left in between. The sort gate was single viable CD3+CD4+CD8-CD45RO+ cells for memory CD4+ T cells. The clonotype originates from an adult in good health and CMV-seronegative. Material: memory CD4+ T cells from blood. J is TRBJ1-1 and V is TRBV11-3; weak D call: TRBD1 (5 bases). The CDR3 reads CASSLGIRGNTEAFF. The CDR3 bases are TGTGCCAGCAGCTTAGGGATAAGGGGCAACACTGAAGCTTTCTTT. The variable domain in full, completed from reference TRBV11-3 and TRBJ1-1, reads EAGVVQSPRYKIIEKKQPVAFWCNPISGHNTLYWYLQNLGQGPELLIRYENEEAVDDSQLPKDRFSAERLKGVDSTLKIQPAELGDSAVYLCASSLGIRGNTEAFFGQGTRLTVV.